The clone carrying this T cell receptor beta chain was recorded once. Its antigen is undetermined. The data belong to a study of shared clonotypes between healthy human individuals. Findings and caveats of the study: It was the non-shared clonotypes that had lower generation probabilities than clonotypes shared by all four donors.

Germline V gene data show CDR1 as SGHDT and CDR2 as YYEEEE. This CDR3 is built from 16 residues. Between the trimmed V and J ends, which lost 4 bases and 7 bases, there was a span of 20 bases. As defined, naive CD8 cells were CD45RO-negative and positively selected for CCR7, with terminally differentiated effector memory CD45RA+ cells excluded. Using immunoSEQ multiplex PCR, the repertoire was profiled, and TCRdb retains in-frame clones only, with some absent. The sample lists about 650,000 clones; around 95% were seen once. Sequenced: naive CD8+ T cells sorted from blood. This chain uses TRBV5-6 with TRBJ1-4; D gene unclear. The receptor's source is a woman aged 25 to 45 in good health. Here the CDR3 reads CASSGVLGSASEKLFF. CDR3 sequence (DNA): TGTGCCAGCAGCGGTGTCTTGGGGTCGGCCAGTGAAAAACTGTTTTTT.